This entry lists 10 T cell receptor beta chains sequenced from one sample in a study of T-cell memory formation after mild COVID-19. Using its own MiXCR run on the 5' RACE reads, TCRdb lists one record per CDR3 protein. The sample holds under 300,000 distinct CDR3 sequences, approximately 19% seen once. Material for sequencing was PBMCs or a T cell subset sorted from them (not recorded which). The receptors shown here come from a young man who had mild COVID-19 (a few samples of this study predate the infection). Cell type and time point are not known.

This clonotype has a handful of counts. The chain carries TRBV6-5 and TRBJ1-4; tentatively, D is TRBD1 (5 bases). The CDR3 contains 16 residues. Germline assignment: CDR1 MNHEY and CDR2 SVGAGI. V was pared by 4 bases and J by 0 bases, with 12 bases between. The DNA of the CDR3 is TGTGCCAGCAGTTCGCGGGACCCCTCAACTAATGAAAAACTGTTTTTT. Protein product: CASSSRDPSTNEKLFF.

The gene calls are TRBV7-3 and TRBJ2-3, with D possibly TRBD2 on 5 matching bases. Looked up from germline, CDR1 is SGHTA and CDR2 is FQGTGA. The CDR3 is 14 amino acids. V lost 2 bases, J lost 2 bases, and 8 bases lay in between. The CDR3 loop is CASSLRGATDTQYF. In DNA, the CDR3 is TGTGCCAGCAGCTTACGGGGAGCCACAGATACGCAGTATTTT.

The table lists this clonotype with many counts. This chain joins TRBV7-2 and TRBJ1-1, with D perhaps TRBD1 (5 bases). The CDR3 is 13 amino acids. The V and J ends lost 5 bases and 10 bases respectively, with 17 bases between them. CDR1 SGHTA and CDR2 FQGNSA come from the germline V gene. Here the CDR3 reads CASSPGPSQGAFF. The CDR3 region has the DNA TGTGCCAGCAGCCCTGGGCCTTCCCAGGGAGCTTTCTTT. The whole variable domain, filled in from reference TRBV7-2 and TRBJ1-1, reads GAGVSQSPSNKVTEKGKDVELRCDPISGHTALYWYRQSLGQGLEFLIYFQGNSAPDKSGLPSDRFSAERTGGSVSTLTIQRTQQEDSAVYLCASSPGPSQGAFFGQGTRLTVV.

The genes are TRBV7-2 and TRBJ1-2; 7 bases map to TRBD1. This CDR3 spans 13 amino acids. In germline, CDR1 is SGHTA, CDR2 FQGNSA. The junction had 7 bases not matched to a gene; V was cut back by 6 bases and J by 6 bases. The CDR3 DNA is TGTGCCAGCAGGATCAGGGGGTCGGATGGCTACACCTTC. It codes for CASRIRGSDGYTF.

V and J are TRBV18 and TRBJ1-2; no firm D call. V was shortened by 3 bases and J by 8 bases, with 13 bases between the two germline ends. The CDR3 is 13 amino acids. CDR1 and CDR2 (germline): KGHSH, LQKENI. The CDR3 nucleotides are TGTGCCAGCTCACCTCCAGGAGTCCACGGCTACACCTTC. Amino acids: CASSPPGVHGYTF.

The chain employs TRBV5-1 and TRBJ2-1; D is undetermined. V lost 2 bases and J 6 bases, leaving 15 bases between the germline ends. Per the germline V gene, CDR1 is SGHRS and CDR2 is YFSETQ. This CDR3 spans 15 amino acids. In DNA, the CDR3 is TGCGCCAGCAGCTTCGCCGGGTCGACCGGCAATGAGCAGTTCTTC. As protein: CASSFAGSTGNEQFF.

The CDR3, as DNA: TGTGCCAGCAGTGGATGGGCCGTGGTATATGGCTACACCTTC. The encoded protein is CASSGWAVVYGYTF. The J gene is TRBJ1-2, the V gene TRBV25-1; D not resolved. The CDR3 is made up of 14 amino acids. Deletions cut 4 bases from V and 5 bases from J, with 14 bases between. Germline assignment: CDR1 MGHDK and CDR2 SYGVNS.

V is TRBV3-1 and J is TRBJ2-3, with TRBD2 matching over 15 bases. V trimming: 4 bases; J trimming: 3 bases; junction bases outside the gene matches: 5. The CDR3 sequence is 17 residues long. Germline V lookup: CDR1 LGHDT, CDR2 YNNKEL (reference sequence). The CDR3 protein is CASSLWTSGGGTDTQYF. CDR3 nucleotides: TGTGCCAGCAGCCTTTGGACTAGCGGGGGGGGGACAGATACGCAGTATTTT.

This sequence joins TRBV6-6 and TRBJ1-2; D may be TRBD1 (6 bases). V lost 0 bases to trimming and J lost 6 bases, with 11 bases between them. Germline CDR1 is MNHNY and CDR2 is SVGAGI (reference sequence). This CDR3 contains 14 residues. The CDR3 region has the DNA TGTGCCAGCAGTTACTCGGGGGGGCAACATGGCTACACCTTC. It encodes CASSYSGGQHGYTF.

V is TRBV5-1 and J is TRBJ1-1; D unclear. This CDR3 spans 16 amino acids. Germline values: CDR1 SGHRS, CDR2 YFSETQ. V lost 4 bases and J 1 base, leaving 17 bases between the germline ends. CDR3 nucleotides: TGCGCCAGCAGCACCCTCGGAGGGATGGGGAACACTGAAGCTTTCTTT. It translates to CASSTLGGMGNTEAFF.